Listed below are T cell receptor beta chains from one sample, sequenced in a study of OX40 agonist ivuxolimab in advanced cancers. Here immunoSEQ multiplex PCR was the method, and the copy in TCRdb shows in-frame clones only, minus some. The table has fewer than 25,000 clones, about 86% seen once. Sequenced material: CD4+ or CD8+ T cells sorted from blood, taken in a trial of the OX40 agonist ivuxolimab. The origin of the receptors is an adult with an advanced solid tumor such as melanoma, head and neck, liver or kidney cancer. CDR3s include the opening cysteine and the closing phenylalanine or tryptophan. Each record gives: J gene, clone size, V gene, D gene, CDR3 protein, CDR3 DNA. A D gene is named only where the DNA matches it firmly. The size of a clone is reported for some rows only, either as once, few or many, or as a class for expanded clones.

TRBJ2-1,-,TRBV7-6,TRBD2,CASSSFWPAGGFF,TGTGCCAGCAGCTCCTTTTGGCCAGCGGGGGGGTTCTTC
TRBJ1-5,few,TRBV5-6,-,CASSLGGYSHQPQHF,TGTGCCAGCAGCTTGGGCGGGTATAGCCATCAGCCCCAGCATTTT
TRBJ2-7,-,TRBV5-1,TRBD1,CASSYTGTGSYEQYF,TGCGCCAGCAGTTATACCGGGACAGGAAGCTACGAGCAGTACTTC
TRBJ1-4,-,TRBV2,TRBD1,CASRPTGQEKLFF,TGTGCCAGCAGACCTACGGGACAGGAAAAACTGTTTTTT
TRBJ2-5,-,TRBV6-5,-,CASSPVGAGEQYF,TGTGCCAGCAGCCCTGTCGGGGCCGGAGAGCAGTACTTC
TRBJ2-1,-,TRBV6-4,TRBD1,CASSDFGTGMTEQFF,TGTGCCAGCAGTGACTTCGGGACAGGGATGACTGAGCAGTTCTTC
TRBJ2-7,-,TRBV5-6,-,CASSRQSRWDYEQYF,TGTGCCAGCAGCAGACAGTCCAGATGGGACTACGAGCAGTACTTC
TRBJ2-7,-,TRBV28,TRBD1,CASSPRTGGGYEQYF,TGTGCCAGCAGTCCCCGGACAGGGGGAGGCTACGAGCAGTACTTC
TRBJ2-7,once,TRBV6-5,-,CASSPTGGLSHEQYF,TGTGCCAGCAGTCCCACGGGTGGTCTTTCCCACGAGCAGTACTTC
TRBJ2-3,-,TRBV10-3,TRBD2,CAISESGIAGGLTDTQYF,TGTGCCATCAGTGAGTCGGGAATAGCGGGAGGGCTTACAGATACGCAGTATTTT
TRBJ2-7,-,TRBV28,-,CASSFGSYSFEQYF,TGTGCCAGCAGTTTCGGCAGTTACTCTTTCGAGCAGTACTTC
TRBJ1-5,-,TRBV7-9,-,CASSLDGTGTEQHF,TGTGCCAGCAGCTTAGATGGGACCGGGACCGAACAGCATTTT
TRBJ2-7,-,TRBV13,TRBD1,CASSLEQGGYEQYF,TGTGCCAGCAGCTTAGAACAGGGGGGTTACGAGCAGTACTTC
TRBJ1-3,once,TRBV11-2,TRBD1,CASSLPQGASGNTIYF,TGTGCCAGCAGCTTACCCCAGGGGGCATCTGGAAACACCATATATTTT
TRBJ2-7,few,TRBV11-2,TRBD2,CASSFTSGGYEQYF,TGTGCCAGCAGCTTTACTAGCGGGGGCTACGAGCAGTACTTC